The T cell receptor (beta chain) under discussion was sequenced for a study of T cells in Graves' hyperthyroidism and ophthalmopathy. The study's findings and limits: Ophthalmopathy onset followed model prediction by a median approximately 5.9 months. Appearing also in blood were most of the thyroid clonotypes expanded above 0.001.

Amplification yielded TCR beta CDR3 regions, with RNA transcripts as the source. Primed by the HTBI set, a first-round RT-PCR was run on the TCR CDR3. TCRdb re-derived calls from the multiplex PCR reads in MiXCR, one entry per CDR3 protein. The sample has hundreds of thousands of distinct CDR3 sequences, 20% to 25% seen once. Ophthalmopathy cases met thresholds of Clinical Activity Score at least 3, NOSPECS grade at least 4 and duration under 3 months. With V trimmed by 4 bases and J by 4 bases, 5 bases remained unmatched. CDR3 length: 14 residues. Germline V gene lookup returns CDR1 SQVTM and CDR2 ANQGSEA. With regard to this clonotype: The antigen is undetermined.

Sequencing was performed on blood. The receptor was derived from a young man with Graves' ophthalmopathy. V and J are TRBV29-1 and TRBJ1-1, with TRBD1 identical over 11 bases. CDR3 loop: CSVGPGTGGTEAFF. Here the CDR3 DNA reads TGCAGCGTTGGGCCCGGGACAGGGGGCACTGAAGCTTTCTTT.